This TCR beta chain emerged from a study of blood T cell repertoires in COVID-19. About the research overall: Samples taken during acute and convalescent COVID-19 were collected in the United States, Italy and Spain.

The germline CDR1 and CDR2 sequences are MNHEY and SMNVEV (reference sequence). Trimming removed 2 bases at V and 3 bases at J, with 11 bases between. There are 14 residues in the CDR3. Authors' data handling: Nucleated cell counts were estimated from reference gene primer amplification. The repertoire was sequenced with immunoSEQ multiplex PCR; TCRdb's copy has only in-frame clones and lacks some. Clone size and the V and J calls come from that table; the DNA yielded D and trimming. The data show 35,000 to 45,000 clones, nearly 90% seen once. This clone was recorded once. This TCR derives from a human donor in a cohort sampled during active COVID-19. Sequencing was performed on peripheral blood. This chain joins TRBV27 and TRBJ2-7; D is possibly TRBD1 (6 bases). The chain's CDR3 is CASSLGLQGYEQYF. As DNA, the CDR3 is TGTGCCAGCAGTTTAGGTCTACAGGGCTACGAGCAGTACTTC.